A selection of T cell receptor beta chains follows, all from one sample in a study of T cells in Graves' hyperthyroidism and ophthalmopathy. Each CDR3 protein gets one entry after TCRdb re-called the multiplex PCR reads with MiXCR. The table shows around 500,000 distinct CDR3 sequences, with approximately 16% occurring only once. The sequenced sample was blood. The receptors were gathered from a woman under 40 with Graves' ophthalmopathy. The CDR3 runs from the conserved cysteine through the conserved F or W. D genes are given only for firm matches. Clone size is stated in some rows and not others, as once, few, many or a class when expanded.

j_gene: TRBJ1-6; len: 14; d_gene: .; v_gene: TRBV12-3/TRBV12-4; abundance: few; CDR3nt: TGTGCCAGCAGTCCCACAGGGCTAAATTCACCCCTCCACTTT; CDR3aa: CASSPTGLNSPLHF
j_gene: TRBJ2-1; len: 20; d_gene: TRBD2; v_gene: TRBV3-1; abundance: .; CDR3nt: TGTGCCAGCAGCCAACGGCCAACTAGCGGGAGTATTAGGGGCGTCAATGAGCAGTTCTTC; CDR3aa: CASSQRPTSGSIRGVNEQFF
j_gene: TRBJ2-5; len: 14; d_gene: TRBD1; v_gene: TRBV6-1; abundance: many; CDR3nt: TGTGCCAGCAGGCAGGGGGCCAACCAAGAGACCCAGTACTTC; CDR3aa: CASRQGANQETQYF
j_gene: TRBJ2-1; len: 14; d_gene: .; v_gene: TRBV28; abundance: many; CDR3nt: TGTGCCAGCAGTTTATTCAGCAGAAACAATGAGCAGTTCTTC; CDR3aa: CASSLFSRNNEQFF
j_gene: TRBJ1-1; len: 16; d_gene: .; v_gene: TRBV18; abundance: many; CDR3nt: TGTGCCAGCTCACCACGTTTGACAGGCGAGAACACTGAAGCTTTCTTT; CDR3aa: CASSPRLTGENTEAFF
j_gene: TRBJ2-7; len: 13; d_gene: .; v_gene: TRBV6-6; abundance: many; CDR3nt: TGTGCCAGCAGTTACGATAGGGCCTACGAGCAGTACTTC; CDR3aa: CASSYDRAYEQYF
j_gene: TRBJ2-5; len: 14; d_gene: .; v_gene: TRBV4-3; abundance: .; CDR3nt: TGCGCCAGCAGCCAATGGGGGAACCAAGAGACCCAGTACTTC; CDR3aa: CASSQWGNQETQYF
j_gene: TRBJ2-5; len: 13; d_gene: TRBD2; v_gene: TRBV12-3/TRBV12-4; abundance: many; CDR3nt: TGTGCCAGCAGTTGGACTAGCGACGAGACCCAGTACTTC; CDR3aa: CASSWTSDETQYF
j_gene: TRBJ2-2; len: 15; d_gene: TRBD2; v_gene: TRBV6-5; abundance: .; CDR3nt: TGTGCCAGCAGTTACCGGCGGGAGTTCACCGGGGAGCTGTTTTTT; CDR3aa: CASSYRREFTGELFF
j_gene: TRBJ1-1; len: 14; d_gene: TRBD1; v_gene: TRBV4-2; abundance: .; CDR3nt: TGTGCCAGCAGCCTCACGGGACAGGGGGCGCGAGCTTTCTTT; CDR3aa: CASSLTGQGARAFF
j_gene: TRBJ2-3; len: 14; d_gene: TRBD2; v_gene: TRBV10-3; abundance: few; CDR3nt: TGTGCCACCCTAGCGGGTACGGGCACAGATACGCAGTATTTT; CDR3aa: CATLAGTGTDTQYF
j_gene: TRBJ2-4; len: 10; d_gene: .; v_gene: TRBV2; abundance: few; CDR3nt: TGTGCCAGCCTGGGAAACATTCAGTACTTC; CDR3aa: CASLGNIQYF
j_gene: TRBJ1-4; len: 14; d_gene: .; v_gene: TRBV30; abundance: many; CDR3nt: TGTGCCTGGAGTATCACAGGCGAAAATGAAAAACTGTTTTTT; CDR3aa: CAWSITGENEKLFF
j_gene: TRBJ2-3; len: 15; d_gene: TRBD2; v_gene: TRBV18; abundance: many; CDR3nt: TGTGCCAGCTCAGAGACTAGCGGGAGGACAGATACGCAGTATTTT; CDR3aa: CASSETSGRTDTQYF
j_gene: TRBJ2-3; len: 15; d_gene: TRBD2; v_gene: TRBV5-5; abundance: many; CDR3nt: TGTGCCAGCACCCCAACAGCGGGAAGTAGGGATACGCAGTATTTT; CDR3aa: CASTPTAGSRDTQYF
j_gene: TRBJ1-5; len: 14; d_gene: .; v_gene: TRBV19; abundance: few; CDR3nt: TGTGCCAGTTTAGGAGGGTTTAGCAATCAGCCCCAGCATTTT; CDR3aa: CASLGGFSNQPQHF
j_gene: TRBJ2-2; len: 14; d_gene: TRBD2; v_gene: TRBV7-3; abundance: few; CDR3nt: TGTGCCAGCAGCGCCCGGGGGGGTACCGGGGAGCTGTTTTTT; CDR3aa: CASSARGGTGELFF
j_gene: TRBJ2-3; len: 13; d_gene: .; v_gene: TRBV18; abundance: many; CDR3nt: TGTGCCAGCTCACCCCCCTCGGAAGATACGCAGTATTTT; CDR3aa: CASSPPSEDTQYF
j_gene: TRBJ2-5; len: 15; d_gene: TRBD1; v_gene: TRBV12-3/TRBV12-4; abundance: .; CDR3nt: TGTGCCAGCAGTTTGGCCGGGACAGTCCAAGAGACCCAGTACTTC; CDR3aa: CASSLAGTVQETQYF
j_gene: TRBJ2-4; len: 13; d_gene: .; v_gene: TRBV11-3; abundance: .; CDR3nt: TGTGCCAGCAGCGGACAGAAAGGAAACATTCAGTACTTC; CDR3aa: CASSGQKGNIQYF
j_gene: TRBJ2-2; len: 14; d_gene: .; v_gene: TRBV29-1; abundance: .; CDR3nt: TGCAGCGTTGCTAGGCAGGCAAACACCGGGGAGCTGTTTTTT; CDR3aa: CSVARQANTGELFF
j_gene: TRBJ2-7; len: 10; d_gene: .; v_gene: TRBV2; abundance: many; CDR3nt: TGTGCCAGCAGTGTTTACGAGCAGTACTTC; CDR3aa: CASSVYEQYF
j_gene: TRBJ1-2; len: 15; d_gene: .; v_gene: TRBV7-9; abundance: few; CDR3nt: TGTGCCAGCAGCCCTTCTTGGCCGGGCCGAGAGGGCTACACCTTC; CDR3aa: CASSPSWPGREGYTF
j_gene: TRBJ1-2; len: 11; d_gene: .; v_gene: TRBV28; abundance: .; CDR3nt: TGTGCCAGCATGAAAAACTATGGCTACACCTTC; CDR3aa: CASMKNYGYTF
j_gene: TRBJ2-1; len: 12; d_gene: .; v_gene: TRBV20-1; abundance: .; CDR3nt: TGCAGTGCTAGTGTCCCGGCGATGGAGCAGTTCTTC; CDR3aa: CSASVPAMEQFF
j_gene: TRBJ2-2; len: 14; d_gene: .; v_gene: TRBV5-6; abundance: .; CDR3nt: TGTGCCACCACTAGGGGAGCAAGCACCGGGGAGCTATTTTTT; CDR3aa: CATTRGASTGELFF
j_gene: TRBJ2-1; len: 20; d_gene: TRBD2; v_gene: TRBV9; abundance: .; CDR3nt: TGTGCCAGCAGCGTAGCTCTCCGGCCTCTAGCGGGGGGGGGTGACAATGAGCAGTTCTTC; CDR3aa: CASSVALRPLAGGGDNEQFF
j_gene: TRBJ2-1; len: 17; d_gene: TRBD2; v_gene: TRBV14; abundance: .; CDR3nt: TGTGCCAGCGGAGTGACTGGACTAGCGGGAAGATACAATGAGCAGTTCTTC; CDR3aa: CASGVTGLAGRYNEQFF
j_gene: TRBJ1-1; len: 12; d_gene: .; v_gene: TRBV10-3; abundance: many; CDR3nt: TGTGCCATCAGTGAAGACGGAAATGAAGCTTTCTTT; CDR3aa: CAISEDGNEAFF
j_gene: TRBJ2-2; len: 16; d_gene: TRBD2; v_gene: TRBV5-1; abundance: .; CDR3nt: TGCGCCAGCAGCCTCGGACTAGCCTTAAACACCGGGGAGCTGTTTTTT; CDR3aa: CASSLGLALNTGELFF
j_gene: TRBJ1-1; len: 14; d_gene: .; v_gene: TRBV9; abundance: many; CDR3nt: TGTGCCAGCAGCCTAATCAGCTTGAACACTGAAGCTTTCTTT; CDR3aa: CASSLISLNTEAFF
j_gene: TRBJ2-1; len: 12; d_gene: .; v_gene: TRBV9; abundance: .; CDR3nt: TGTGCCAGCAGCGCCCAACGTGATGAGCAGTTCTTC; CDR3aa: CASSAQRDEQFF
j_gene: TRBJ1-6; len: 15; d_gene: TRBD1; v_gene: TRBV20-1; abundance: few; CDR3nt: TGCAGTGCCCAAAGGGGAACAGGGGCTAATTCACCCCTCCACTTT; CDR3aa: CSAQRGTGANSPLHF
j_gene: TRBJ2-5; len: 15; d_gene: TRBD2; v_gene: TRBV6-2/TRBV6-3; abundance: few; CDR3nt: TGTGCCAGCAATCAACCGTTAGCGGGAGAGGAGACCCAGTACTTC; CDR3aa: CASNQPLAGEETQYF
j_gene: TRBJ2-1; len: 15; d_gene: .; v_gene: TRBV27; abundance: few; CDR3nt: TGTGCCAGCGGATCGGGCCCCTATTCCTACAATGAGCAGTTCTTC; CDR3aa: CASGSGPYSYNEQFF
j_gene: TRBJ2-1; len: 16; d_gene: .; v_gene: TRBV20-1; abundance: few; CDR3nt: TGCAGTGCTAGAGATGGGCGACAGAGGCCCTGGGATGAGCAGTTCTTC; CDR3aa: CSARDGRQRPWDEQFF
j_gene: TRBJ2-3; len: 16; d_gene: TRBD2; v_gene: TRBV7-6; abundance: many; CDR3nt: TGTGCCAGCAGCCCCTATCTAGCGGGAAGCACAGATACGCAGTATTTT; CDR3aa: CASSPYLAGSTDTQYF
j_gene: TRBJ2-1; len: 15; d_gene: .; v_gene: TRBV5-4; abundance: few; CDR3nt: TGTGCCAGCAGCTTTGAGCGGGCCATTGACAATGAGCAGTTCTTC; CDR3aa: CASSFERAIDNEQFF
j_gene: TRBJ2-6; len: 15; d_gene: .; v_gene: TRBV28; abundance: many; CDR3nt: TGTGCCAGCAGTTTCCAGCCCTCTGGGGCCAACGTCCTGACTTTC; CDR3aa: CASSFQPSGANVLTF
j_gene: TRBJ1-1; len: 13; d_gene: .; v_gene: TRBV4-1; abundance: .; CDR3nt: TGCGCCAGCGAACGGGAGATGAACACTGAAGCTTTCTTT; CDR3aa: CASEREMNTEAFF
j_gene: TRBJ2-1; len: 13; d_gene: .; v_gene: TRBV29-1; abundance: .; CDR3nt: TGCAGCGTTGACTGGACAAGCTACAATGAGCAGTTCTTC; CDR3aa: CSVDWTSYNEQFF
j_gene: TRBJ2-6; len: 13; d_gene: .; v_gene: TRBV19; abundance: .; CDR3nt: TGTGCCAGTAGTATAGCTGGGGCCAACGTCCTGACTTTC; CDR3aa: CASSIAGANVLTF
j_gene: TRBJ2-2; len: 12; d_gene: .; v_gene: TRBV2; abundance: many; CDR3nt: TGTGCCAGCAGTGAGGCAGGGTCGGAGCTGTTTTTT; CDR3aa: CASSEAGSELFF
j_gene: TRBJ1-1; len: 14; d_gene: .; v_gene: TRBV28; abundance: many; CDR3nt: TGTGCCAGCACCTACGGTGGGGTCGGCACTGAAGCTTTCTTT; CDR3aa: CASTYGGVGTEAFF
j_gene: TRBJ2-3; len: 16; d_gene: TRBD2; v_gene: TRBV19; abundance: .; CDR3nt: TGTGCCAGTAGTAACAGACTAGCGGGAGCCGCAGATACGCAGTATTTT; CDR3aa: CASSNRLAGAADTQYF
j_gene: TRBJ2-1; len: 14; d_gene: .; v_gene: TRBV7-3; abundance: few; CDR3nt: TGTGCCAGCAGCTCTCTCGACACCCAAAGGGAGCAGTTCTTC; CDR3aa: CASSSLDTQREQFF
j_gene: TRBJ1-5; len: 17; d_gene: TRBD1; v_gene: TRBV30; abundance: many; CDR3nt: TGTGCCTGGGGGGACAGGCCCTTGCTGGGTACAGGGCAGCCCCAGCATTTT; CDR3aa: CAWGDRPLLGTGQPQHF
j_gene: TRBJ1-4; len: 16; d_gene: TRBD1; v_gene: TRBV7-9; abundance: few; CDR3nt: TGTGCCAGCAGCGCCGGACAGGCTGCAACTAATGAAAAACTGTTTTTT; CDR3aa: CASSAGQAATNEKLFF
j_gene: TRBJ2-7; len: 13; d_gene: TRBD1; v_gene: TRBV7-2; abundance: .; CDR3nt: TGTGCCGTAGCCCCGGGACAGGGGTACGAGCAGTACTTC; CDR3aa: CAVAPGQGYEQYF
j_gene: TRBJ2-1; len: 14; d_gene: TRBD1; v_gene: TRBV28; abundance: many; CDR3nt: TGTGCCAGCAGTTTTTCGGACAGGATTGGTGAGCAGTTCTTC; CDR3aa: CASSFSDRIGEQFF
j_gene: TRBJ2-5; len: 14; d_gene: TRBD2; v_gene: TRBV2; abundance: few; CDR3nt: TGTGCCAGCACCCTGACTAGCGTCCAAGAGACCCAGTACTTC; CDR3aa: CASTLTSVQETQYF
j_gene: TRBJ1-5; len: 15; d_gene: .; v_gene: TRBV6-1; abundance: .; CDR3nt: TGTGCCAGCAGCCCTCTTGGGGCATCAGGGGAGCCCCAGCATTTT; CDR3aa: CASSPLGASGEPQHF
j_gene: TRBJ2-5; len: 15; d_gene: .; v_gene: TRBV7-2; abundance: many; CDR3nt: TGTGCCAGCACCCAGGGCCTGGCCTTTTGGGAGACCCAGTACTTC; CDR3aa: CASTQGLAFWETQYF
j_gene: TRBJ1-5; len: 15; d_gene: TRBD1; v_gene: TRBV7-2; abundance: .; CDR3nt: TGTGCCAGCAGCCGGGACAGGGTTATCAATCAGCCCCAGCATTTT; CDR3aa: CASSRDRVINQPQHF
j_gene: TRBJ2-5; len: 15; d_gene: .; v_gene: TRBV11-2; abundance: .; CDR3nt: TGTGCCAGCAGCTTGATGGCAGCCAACCAAGAGACCCAGTACTTC; CDR3aa: CASSLMAANQETQYF
j_gene: TRBJ2-1; len: 17; d_gene: .; v_gene: TRBV27; abundance: few; CDR3nt: TGTGCCAGCAGCCGGACAGGGGGTAGCGGGAGATCGGATGAGCAGTTCTTC; CDR3aa: CASSRTGGSGRSDEQFF
j_gene: TRBJ2-7; len: 15; d_gene: TRBD2; v_gene: TRBV20-1; abundance: many; CDR3nt: TGCAGTGCTACTAGGACTAGCGGGGGACCCTACGAGCAGTACTTC; CDR3aa: CSATRTSGGPYEQYF
j_gene: TRBJ2-7; len: 13; d_gene: TRBD2; v_gene: TRBV15; abundance: .; CDR3nt: TGTGCCACCCGGGCTAGCGGGAGTGGCGAGCAGTACTTC; CDR3aa: CATRASGSGEQYF
j_gene: TRBJ2-1; len: 21; d_gene: .; v_gene: TRBV3-2; abundance: many; CDR3nt: TGTGCCAGCAGCCGGCCGGGACAGGGCGGATCAGCGGGAGGACCTAACAATGAGCAGTTCTTC; CDR3aa: CASSRPGQGGSAGGPNNEQFF